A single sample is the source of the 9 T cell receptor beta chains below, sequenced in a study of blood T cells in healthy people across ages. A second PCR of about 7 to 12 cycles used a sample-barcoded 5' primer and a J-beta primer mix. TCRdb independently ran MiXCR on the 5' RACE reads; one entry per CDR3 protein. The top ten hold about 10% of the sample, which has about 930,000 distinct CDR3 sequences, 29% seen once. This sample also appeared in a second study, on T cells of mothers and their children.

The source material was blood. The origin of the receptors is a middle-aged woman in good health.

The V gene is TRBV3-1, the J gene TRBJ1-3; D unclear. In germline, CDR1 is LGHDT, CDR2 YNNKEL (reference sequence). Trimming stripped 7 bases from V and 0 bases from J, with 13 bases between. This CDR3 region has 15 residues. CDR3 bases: TGTGCCAGCACCCGGGGTAGGGTCTCTGGAAACACCATATATTTT. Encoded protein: CASTRGRVSGNTIYF.

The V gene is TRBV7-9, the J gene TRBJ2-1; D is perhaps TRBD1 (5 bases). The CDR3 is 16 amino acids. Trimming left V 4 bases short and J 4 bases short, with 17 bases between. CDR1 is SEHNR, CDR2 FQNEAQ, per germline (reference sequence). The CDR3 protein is CASSSYAGLRYNEQFF. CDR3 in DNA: TGTGCCAGCAGCTCGTATGCAGGGTTGCGGTACAATGAGCAGTTCTTC.

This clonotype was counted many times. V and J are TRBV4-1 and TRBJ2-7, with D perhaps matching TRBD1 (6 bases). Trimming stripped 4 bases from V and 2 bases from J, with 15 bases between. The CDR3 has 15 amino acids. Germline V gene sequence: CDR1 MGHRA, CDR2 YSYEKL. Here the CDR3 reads CASSPGAGIPYEQYF. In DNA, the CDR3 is TGCGCCAGCAGCCCAGGGGCAGGAATACCCTACGAGCAGTACTTC.

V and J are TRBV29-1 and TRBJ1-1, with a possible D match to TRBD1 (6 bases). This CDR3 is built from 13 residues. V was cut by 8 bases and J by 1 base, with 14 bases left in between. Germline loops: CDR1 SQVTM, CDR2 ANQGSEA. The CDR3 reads CSHTGQGNTEAFF. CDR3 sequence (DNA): TGCAGCCACACGGGACAAGGGAACACTGAAGCTTTCTTT.

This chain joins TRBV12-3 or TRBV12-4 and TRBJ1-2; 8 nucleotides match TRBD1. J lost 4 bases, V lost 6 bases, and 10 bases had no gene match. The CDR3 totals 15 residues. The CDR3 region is CASSLGQEDSYGYTF. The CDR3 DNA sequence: TGTGCCAGCAGCCTGGGACAGGAGGATTCCTATGGCTACACCTTC.

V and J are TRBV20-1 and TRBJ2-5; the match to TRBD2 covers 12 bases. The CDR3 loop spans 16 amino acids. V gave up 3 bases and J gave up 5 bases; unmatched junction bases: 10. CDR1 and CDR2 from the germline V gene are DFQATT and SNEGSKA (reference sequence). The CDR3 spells CSARGLAGITRETQYF. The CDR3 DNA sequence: TGCAGTGCTAGGGGACTAGCGGGTATCACCCGGGAGACCCAGTACTTC.

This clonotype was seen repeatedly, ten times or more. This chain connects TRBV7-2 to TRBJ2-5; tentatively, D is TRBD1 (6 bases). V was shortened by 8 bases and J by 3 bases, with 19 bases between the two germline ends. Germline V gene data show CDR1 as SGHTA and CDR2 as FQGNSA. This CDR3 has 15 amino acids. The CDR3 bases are TGTGCCAGCCGACACCGAGCGACAGGAAAAGAGACCCAGTACTTC. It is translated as CASRHRATGKETQYF.

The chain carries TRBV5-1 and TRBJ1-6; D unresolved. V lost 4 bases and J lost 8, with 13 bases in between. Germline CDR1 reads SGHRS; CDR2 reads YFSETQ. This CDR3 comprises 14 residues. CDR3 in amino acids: CASSNWTSHSPLHF. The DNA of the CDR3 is TGCGCCAGCAGCAATTGGACGAGCCATTCACCCCTCCACTTT.

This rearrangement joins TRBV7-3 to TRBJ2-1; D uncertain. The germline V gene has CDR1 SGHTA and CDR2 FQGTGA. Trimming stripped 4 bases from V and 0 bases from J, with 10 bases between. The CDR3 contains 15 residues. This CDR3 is CASSSTLSSYNEQFF. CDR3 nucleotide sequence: TGTGCCAGCAGCTCGACTCTGAGCTCCTACAATGAGCAGTTCTTC.